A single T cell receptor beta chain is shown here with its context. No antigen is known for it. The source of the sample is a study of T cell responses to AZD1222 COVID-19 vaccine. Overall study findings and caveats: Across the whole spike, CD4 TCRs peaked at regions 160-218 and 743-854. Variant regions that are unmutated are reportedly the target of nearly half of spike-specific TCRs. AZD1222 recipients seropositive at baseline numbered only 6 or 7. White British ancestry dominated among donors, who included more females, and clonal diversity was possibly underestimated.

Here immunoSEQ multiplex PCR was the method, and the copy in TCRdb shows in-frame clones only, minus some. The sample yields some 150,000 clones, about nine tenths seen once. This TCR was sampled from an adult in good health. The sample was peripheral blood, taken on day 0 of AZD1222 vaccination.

This CDR3 reads CASSQRPQGRNTIYF. The CDR3 DNA follows: TGTGCCAGCAGCCAGAGGCCCCAGGGGAGAAACACCATATATTTT. V gene TRBV21-1 combines with J gene TRBJ1-3; the tabulated D call, TRBD1, remains unverified against the DNA. TRBV21-1 is a pseudogene. This CDR3 contains 15 residues.